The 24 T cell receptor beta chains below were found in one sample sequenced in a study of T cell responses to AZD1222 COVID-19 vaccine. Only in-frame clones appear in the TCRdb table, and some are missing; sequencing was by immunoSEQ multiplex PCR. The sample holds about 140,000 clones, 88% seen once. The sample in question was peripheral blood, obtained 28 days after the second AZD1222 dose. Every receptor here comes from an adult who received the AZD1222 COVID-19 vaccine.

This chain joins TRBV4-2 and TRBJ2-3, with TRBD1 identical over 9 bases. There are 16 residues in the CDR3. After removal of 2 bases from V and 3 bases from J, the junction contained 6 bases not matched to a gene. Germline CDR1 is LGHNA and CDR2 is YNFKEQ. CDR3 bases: TGTGCCAGCAGCCAATTTAGGACAGGGGTTACAGATACGCAGTATTTT. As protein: CASSQFRTGVTDTQYF.

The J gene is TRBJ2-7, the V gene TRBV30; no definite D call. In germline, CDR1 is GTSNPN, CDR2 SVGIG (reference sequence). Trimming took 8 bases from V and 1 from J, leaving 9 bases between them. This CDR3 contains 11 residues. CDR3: CAGSSSYEQYF. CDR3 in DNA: TGTGCCGGTAGTAGTTCCTACGAGCAGTACTTC.

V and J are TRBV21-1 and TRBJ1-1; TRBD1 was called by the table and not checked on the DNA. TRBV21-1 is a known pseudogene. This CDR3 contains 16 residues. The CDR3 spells CASSKIQDREDTEAFF. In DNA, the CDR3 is TGTGCCAGCAGCAAAATCCAAGACAGGGAGGACACTGAAGCTTTCTTT.

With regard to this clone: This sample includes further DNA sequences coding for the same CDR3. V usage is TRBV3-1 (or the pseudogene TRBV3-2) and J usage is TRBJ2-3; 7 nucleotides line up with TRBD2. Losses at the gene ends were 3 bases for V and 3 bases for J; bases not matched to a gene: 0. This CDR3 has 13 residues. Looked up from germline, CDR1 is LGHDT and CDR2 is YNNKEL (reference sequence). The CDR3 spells CASSQGGTDTQYF. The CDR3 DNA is TGTGCCAGCAGCCAGGGGGGGACAGATACGCAGTATTTT.

The DNA of the CDR3 is TGTGCCAGCAGCCCCAGGTGGGAAAACATTCAGTACTTC. It yields the protein CASSPRWENIQYF. The chain links TRBV7-2 to TRBJ2-4, with D hard to call. The CDR3 consists of 13 residues. V was shortened by 5 bases and J by 5 bases, with 10 bases between the two germline ends. Germline lookup yields CDR1 SGHTA and CDR2 FQGNSA.

CDR3 loop: CASSPPQGGEQYF. The DNA of the CDR3 is TGTGCCAGCTCACCACCCCAGGGGGGCGAGCAGTACTTC. The gene calls are TRBV18 and TRBJ2-7; TRBD1 is a possible D gene (7 bases). Germline-derived CDR1 and CDR2 are KGHSH and LQKENI. V shed 0 bases and J shed 6 bases, with 9 bases lying between them. The CDR3 contains 13 residues.

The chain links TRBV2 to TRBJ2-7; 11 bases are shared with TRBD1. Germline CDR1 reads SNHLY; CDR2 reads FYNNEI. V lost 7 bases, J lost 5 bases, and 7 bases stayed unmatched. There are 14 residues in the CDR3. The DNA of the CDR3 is TGTGCCAGCACTGGGACAGGGGGGCTCCACGAGCAGTACTTC. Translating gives CASTGTGGLHEQYF.

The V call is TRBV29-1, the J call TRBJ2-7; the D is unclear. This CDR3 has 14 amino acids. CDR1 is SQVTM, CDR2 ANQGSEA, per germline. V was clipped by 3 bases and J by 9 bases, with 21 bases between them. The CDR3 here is CSVDPTSSGDAQYF. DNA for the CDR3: TGCAGCGTTGATCCCACCTCCTCTGGGGATGCGCAGTACTTC.

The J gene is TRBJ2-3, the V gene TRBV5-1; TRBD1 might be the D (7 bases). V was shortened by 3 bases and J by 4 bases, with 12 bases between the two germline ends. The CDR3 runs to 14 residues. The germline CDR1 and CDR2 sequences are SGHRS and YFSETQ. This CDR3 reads CASSSQGGSDTQYF. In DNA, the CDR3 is TGCGCCAGCAGCTCGCAGGGGGGTTCAGATACGCAGTATTTT.

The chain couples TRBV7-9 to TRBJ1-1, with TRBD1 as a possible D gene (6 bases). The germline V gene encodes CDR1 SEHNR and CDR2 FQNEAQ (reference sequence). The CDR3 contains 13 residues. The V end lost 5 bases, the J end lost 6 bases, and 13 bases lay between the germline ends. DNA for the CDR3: TGTGCCAGCAGCGACCTGCGGGGGCCTGAAGCTTTCTTT. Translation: CASSDLRGPEAFF. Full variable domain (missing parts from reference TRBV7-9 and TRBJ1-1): DTGVSQNPRHKITKRGQNVTFRCDPISEHNRLYWYRQTLGQGPEFLTYFQNEAQLEKSRLLSDRFSAERPKGSFSTLEIQRTEQGDSAMYLCASSDLRGPEAFFGQGTRLTVV.

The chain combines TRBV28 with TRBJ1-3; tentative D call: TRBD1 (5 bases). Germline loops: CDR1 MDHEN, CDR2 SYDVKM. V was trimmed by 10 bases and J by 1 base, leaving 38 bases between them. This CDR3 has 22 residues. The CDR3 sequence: CAISPKARLTIREGWSGNTIYF. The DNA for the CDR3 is TGTGCCATCAGCCCCAAAGCTCGCCTTACGATCAGGGAAGGCTGGTCTGGAAACACCATATATTTT. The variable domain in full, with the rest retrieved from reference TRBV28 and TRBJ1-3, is DVKVTQSSRYLVKRTGEKVFLECVQDMDHENMFWYRQDPGLGLRLIYFSYDVKMKEKGDIPEGYSVSREKKERFSLILESASTNQTSMYLCAISPKARLTIREGWSGNTIYFGEGSWLTVV.

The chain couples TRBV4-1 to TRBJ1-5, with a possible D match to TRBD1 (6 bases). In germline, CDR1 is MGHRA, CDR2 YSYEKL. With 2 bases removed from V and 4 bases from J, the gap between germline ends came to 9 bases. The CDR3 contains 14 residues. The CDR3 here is CASSQRTENQPQHF. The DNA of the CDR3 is TGCGCCAGCAGCCAACGGACAGAGAATCAGCCCCAGCATTTT.

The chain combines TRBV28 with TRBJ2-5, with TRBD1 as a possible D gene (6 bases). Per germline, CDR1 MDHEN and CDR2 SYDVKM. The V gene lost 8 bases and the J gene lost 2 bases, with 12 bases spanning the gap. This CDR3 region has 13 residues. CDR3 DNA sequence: TGTGCCAGCTCCCGACAGGTACAAGAGACCCAGTACTTC. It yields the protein CASSRQVQETQYF.

The CDR3 DNA is TGTGCCAGCAGCCCGGGAGGGTACAATGAGCAGTTCTTC. Its translation: CASSPGGYNEQFF. J is TRBJ2-1 and V is TRBV6-5, with TRBD2 identical over 8 bases. From germline, CDR1 is MNHEY and CDR2 SVGAGI. The CDR3 contains 13 residues. With 6 bases clipped from V and 4 bases from J, the junction kept 2 bases outside the gene matches.

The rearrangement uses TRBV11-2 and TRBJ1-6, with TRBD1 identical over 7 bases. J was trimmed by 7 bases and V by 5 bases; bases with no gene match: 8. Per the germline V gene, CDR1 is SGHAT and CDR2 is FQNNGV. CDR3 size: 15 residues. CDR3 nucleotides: TGTGCCAGCAGCCTCAGACAGGGAGGCAATTCACCCCTCCACTTT. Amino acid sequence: CASSLRQGGNSPLHF.

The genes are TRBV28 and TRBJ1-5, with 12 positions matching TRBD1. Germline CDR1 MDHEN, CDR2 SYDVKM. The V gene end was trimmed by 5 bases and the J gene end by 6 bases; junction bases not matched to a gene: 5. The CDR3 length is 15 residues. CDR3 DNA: TGTGCCAGCAGTGGGACAGGGGGCCGGAGTCAGCCCCAGCATTTT. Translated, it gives CASSGTGGRSQPQHF.

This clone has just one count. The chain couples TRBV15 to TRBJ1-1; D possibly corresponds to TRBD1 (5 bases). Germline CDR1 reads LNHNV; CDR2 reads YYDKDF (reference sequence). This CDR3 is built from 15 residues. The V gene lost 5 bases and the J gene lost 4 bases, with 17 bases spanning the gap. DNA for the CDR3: TGTGCCACCAGCCCCCGACAGACCCGGGGCACTGAAGCTTTCTTT. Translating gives CATSPRQTRGTEAFF.

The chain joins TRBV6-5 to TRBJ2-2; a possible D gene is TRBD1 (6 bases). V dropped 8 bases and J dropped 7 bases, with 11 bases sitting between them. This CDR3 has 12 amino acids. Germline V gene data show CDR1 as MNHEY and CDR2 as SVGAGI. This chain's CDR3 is CASQAQGGELFF. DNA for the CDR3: TGTGCCAGCCAGGCACAGGGCGGGGAGCTGTTTTTT.

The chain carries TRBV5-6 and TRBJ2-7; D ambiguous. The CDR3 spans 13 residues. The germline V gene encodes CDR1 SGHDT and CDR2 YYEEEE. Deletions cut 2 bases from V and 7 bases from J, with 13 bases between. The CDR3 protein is CASSFQDGLEQYF. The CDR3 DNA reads TGTGCCAGCAGCTTCCAGGACGGCCTAGAGCAGTACTTC.

The CDR3 DNA is TGTGCCAGCAGCCGGGGCGGGCAGGACCTGTACTTC. It codes for CASSRGGQDLYF. J is TRBJ2-7 and V is TRBV7-9, with D perhaps matching TRBD1 or TRBD2 (5 bases each). The V and J ends lost 5 bases and 12 bases respectively, with 17 bases between them. The germline V gene encodes CDR1 SEHNR and CDR2 FQNEAQ (reference sequence). The CDR3 loop spans 12 amino acids.

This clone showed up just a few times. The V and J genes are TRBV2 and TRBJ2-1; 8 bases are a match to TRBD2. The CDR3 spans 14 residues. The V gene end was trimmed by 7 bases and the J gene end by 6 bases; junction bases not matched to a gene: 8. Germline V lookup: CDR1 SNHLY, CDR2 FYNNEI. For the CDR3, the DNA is TGTGCCAGCATCATGGACAGCGGGGGCAATGAGCAGTTCTTC. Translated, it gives CASIMDSGGNEQFF.

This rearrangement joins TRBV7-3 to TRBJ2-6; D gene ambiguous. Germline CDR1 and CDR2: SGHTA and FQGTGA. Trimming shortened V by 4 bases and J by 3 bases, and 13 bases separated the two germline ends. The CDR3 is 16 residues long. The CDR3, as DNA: TGTGCCAGCAGCTCTATGGGAACATATGGGGCCAACGTCCTGACTTTC. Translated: CASSSMGTYGANVLTF.

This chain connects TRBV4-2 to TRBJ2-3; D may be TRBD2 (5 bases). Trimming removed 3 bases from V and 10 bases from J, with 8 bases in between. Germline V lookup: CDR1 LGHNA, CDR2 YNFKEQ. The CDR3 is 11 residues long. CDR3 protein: CASSHDGAQYF. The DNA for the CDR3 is TGTGCCAGCAGCCACGACGGGGCGCAGTATTTT.

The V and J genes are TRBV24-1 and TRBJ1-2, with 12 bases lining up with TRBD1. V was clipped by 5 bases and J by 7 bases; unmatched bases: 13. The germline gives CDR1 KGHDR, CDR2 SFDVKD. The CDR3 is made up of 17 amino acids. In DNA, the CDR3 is TGTGCCACCAGTGGTGGGACAGGGGGCGAAGTCGTAAGTGGCTACACCTTC. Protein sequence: CATSGGTGGEVVSGYTF.